A single sample is the source of the 15 T cell receptor beta chains below, sequenced in a study of shared clonotypes between healthy human individuals. TCRdb's copy holds only in-frame clones and misses some; the assay was immunoSEQ multiplex PCR. The sample holds over 2,000,000 clones, about 93% seen once. Naive CD8 cells lacked CD45RO, underwent positive selection for CCR7 and left out terminally differentiated effector memory CD45RA+ cells. Sequencing was done on a sample of naive CD8+ T cells from PBMCs. The receptors were sampled from a man in his late teens or twenties in good health. Some clones in this sample may be carry-over from other donors' samples.

The chain joins TRBV7-2 to TRBJ1-1; D unclear. Germline loops: CDR1 SGHTA, CDR2 FQGNSA. V lost 5 bases to trimming and J lost 0 bases, with 4 bases between them. The CDR3 consists of 12 residues. The CDR3 bases are TGTGCCAGCAGCCCGGTGAACACTGAAGCTTTCTTT. It encodes CASSPVNTEAFF.

The chain joins TRBV5-1 to TRBJ1-1, with 8 bases that match TRBD1. Germline lookup yields CDR1 SGHRS and CDR2 YFSETQ. With V trimmed by 2 bases and J by 4 bases, 7 bases remained unmatched. The CDR3 contains 15 residues. CDR3 amino acids: CASSLPQGAFTEAFF. The CDR3 DNA follows: TGCGCCAGCAGCTTACCTCAGGGGGCGTTCACTGAAGCTTTCTTT.

This chain connects TRBV28 to TRBJ1-1; a possible D gene is TRBD1 (6 bases). Germline V CDR1 and CDR2: MDHEN, SYDVKM. V lost 7 bases to trimming and J lost 7 bases, with 19 bases between them. This CDR3 contains 14 residues. CDR3 loop: CASIHLGGGNEAFF. Here the CDR3 DNA reads TGTGCCAGCATTCACTTGGGAGGGGGGAATGAAGCTTTCTTT.

This rearrangement joins TRBV5-1 to TRBJ2-5; D is possibly TRBD1 (5 bases). Germline lookup yields CDR1 SGHRS and CDR2 YFSETQ. This CDR3 has 16 residues. V was trimmed by 1 base and J by 4 bases, leaving 17 bases between them. The chain's CDR3 is CASSLLSQGRGETQYF. As DNA, the CDR3 is TGCGCCAGCAGCTTGCTTTCGCAGGGAAGAGGAGAGACCCAGTACTTC.

In this sample, this clone turned up once. The chain is built from TRBV6-1 and TRBJ1-1; D unresolved. Germline V CDR1 and CDR2: MNHNS, SASEGT. The CDR3 consists of 12 residues. Trimming took off 7 bases at V and 4 bases at J, with 10 bases between the two ends. The CDR3 DNA is TGTGCCAGCATATTGGATGGCACTGAAGCTTTCTTT. This codes for CASILDGTEAFF.

The J gene is TRBJ1-5, the V gene TRBV7-8; 8 bases fit TRBD1. The CDR3 covers 15 residues. Trimming at V came to 1 base and at J to 6 bases, leaving 5 bases not matched to a gene. The V gene's germline CDR1 is SGHVS and CDR2 FQNEAQ. CDR3 coding DNA: TGTGCCAGCAGCTTAGTAGGACAGGGAAGTCAGCCCCAGCATTTT. Translation: CASSLVGQGSQPQHF.

The chain joins TRBV5-6 to TRBJ1-2, with D possibly being TRBD1 (5 bases). Germline CDR1 and CDR2: SGHDT and YYEEEE. The V end was cut by 0 bases, the J end by 7 bases, with 13 bases between. The CDR3 runs to 14 residues. CDR3: CASSLGGLQFGYTF. The DNA of the CDR3 is TGTGCCAGCAGCTTGGGGGGCCTCCAGTTTGGCTACACCTTC.

The chain links TRBV7-6 to TRBJ2-7, with 7 bases matching TRBD2. Germline CDR1 reads SGHVS; CDR2 reads FNYEAQ. With V trimmed by 1 base and J by 3 bases, 9 bases remained unmatched. This CDR3 comprises 16 residues. The CDR3 loop is CASSLGGRGNHYEQYF. CDR3 nucleotide sequence: TGTGCCAGCAGCTTAGGAGGGCGGGGGAACCACTACGAGCAGTACTTC. The full variable domain, in which reference TRBV7-6 and TRBJ2-7 provide the parts outside the CDR3, is GAGVSQSPRYKVTKRGQDVALRCDPISGHVSLYWYRQALGQGPEFLTYFNYEAQQDKSGLPNDRFSAERPEGSISTLTIQRTEQRDSAMYRCASSLGGRGNHYEQYFGPGTRLTVT.

This sequence joins TRBV11-2 and TRBJ2-1; 9 bases align to TRBD1. This CDR3 comprises 16 residues. The junction had 11 bases not matched to a gene; V was cut back by 5 bases and J by 6 bases. Germline lookup yields CDR1 SGHAT and CDR2 FQNNGV. Here the CDR3 DNA reads TGTGCCAGCAGCCCCAGGGACAGGGAGGTGCCCAATGAGCAGTTCTTC. It translates to CASSPRDREVPNEQFF.

Written as DNA, the CDR3 is TGTGCCAGCAGCGCCCTCGGCAGGAACCCCACAGATACGCAGTATTTT. It translates to CASSALGRNPTDTQYF. The chain has TRBV9 and TRBJ2-3; no firm D call. The V gene's germline CDR1 is SGDLS and CDR2 YYNGEE. The CDR3 totals 16 residues. V was clipped by 3 bases and J by 2 bases, with 16 bases between them. The variable domain in full, with the rest retrieved from reference TRBV9 and TRBJ2-3, is DSGVTQTPKHLITATGQRVTLRCSPRSGDLSVYWYQQSLDQGLQFLIQYYNGEERAKGNILERFSAQQFPDLHSELNLSSLELGDSALYFCASSALGRNPTDTQYFGPGTRLTVL.

Of note for this clone: Different DNA sequences within this sample yield the same CDR3. The V call is TRBV7-9, the J call TRBJ2-7, with D perhaps TRBD1 (5 bases). Germline V gives CDR1 SEHNR, CDR2 FQNEAQ (reference sequence). Trimming took 5 bases from V and 3 from J, leaving 5 bases between them. The CDR3 is 11 amino acids. The CDR3 nucleotides read TGTGCCAGCAGCAGGGGCTACGAGCAGTACTTC. This sequence encodes CASSRGYEQYF.

This chain uses TRBV5-6 with TRBJ2-1; TRBD1 might be the D (5 bases). Germline V gene data show CDR1 as SGHDT and CDR2 as YYEEEE. Between the trimmed V and J ends, which lost 5 bases and 3 bases, there was a span of 18 bases. The CDR3 is made up of 16 amino acids. CDR3 bases: TGTGCCAGCAGTTTAGGCGGCTTTGACAGCTACAATGAGCAGTTCTTC. This sequence encodes CASSLGGFDSYNEQFF.

The chain employs TRBV27 and TRBJ2-3; TRBD1 agrees at 9 bases. Germline V gene lookup returns CDR1 MNHEY and CDR2 SMNVEV (reference sequence). The CDR3 extends over 15 amino acids. Trimming took 6 bases from V and 4 from J; bases not matched to a gene: 8. The CDR3, as DNA: TGTGCCAGCAGCAACAGGGGGCGTGTAGCAGATACGCAGTATTTT. It encodes CASSNRGRVADTQYF.

This chain joins TRBV11-3 and TRBJ1-2; possibly TRBD1 for D (6 bases). The CDR3 runs 16 residues. Germline assignment: CDR1 SGHNT and CDR2 YENEEA. Deletions cut 1 base from V and 3 bases from J, with 15 bases between. CDR3 sequence reads: CASSLVGRGGDYGYTF. In DNA form, the CDR3 reads TGTGCCAGCAGCTTAGTAGGTAGGGGGGGTGACTATGGCTACACCTTC.

The chain joins TRBV4-2 to TRBJ2-2, with a possible D match to TRBD2 (5 bases). The CDR3 has 18 residues. Trimming shortened V by 0 bases and J by 0 bases, and 14 bases separated the two germline ends. Germline V gives CDR1 LGHNA, CDR2 YNFKEQ. Here the CDR3 reads CASSQDKGWETNTGELFF. In DNA form, the CDR3 reads TGTGCCAGCAGCCAAGATAAAGGCTGGGAGACGAACACCGGGGAGCTGTTTTTT.